Sequencing of this TCR beta chain was carried out in a study of blood T cell repertoires in COVID-19. In the study overall: The United States, Italy and Spain supplied acute and convalescent COVID-19 samples.

CDR1 SGHVS and CDR2 FQNEAQ come from the germline V gene. The CDR3 spans 19 residues. V was clipped by 1 base and J by 5 bases; unmatched bases: 17. In the authors' workflow: Estimation of nucleated cell counts was performed using reference gene primer amplification. TCRdb's copy holds only in-frame clones and misses some; the assay was immunoSEQ multiplex PCR. The V and J calls and clone size are taken from that table; D and trimming were inferred from the DNA. This sample has roughly 450,000 clones, with 90% found just once. Researchers sorted participants into cohorts using their self-reported clinical history. Donors in Cohort 3 counted as recovered after two negative PCRs, clearance, or symptom resolution.

The sequence came from a man between 18 and 29 years old who had recovered from COVID-19. V is TRBV7-8 and J is TRBJ1-5, with 7 bases identical to TRBD1. Sequencing was carried out using PBMCs or T cells enriched from blood (not recorded which). The CDR3 is CASSLGDPGTDQFHQPQHF. DNA of the CDR3: TGTGCCAGCAGCTTAGGGGACCCAGGGACAGACCAATTTCATCAGCCCCAGCATTTT.